These 10 T cell receptor beta chains came from one sample sequenced in a study of T cells in Graves' hyperthyroidism and ophthalmopathy. Amplification yielded TCR beta CDR3 regions, with RNA transcripts as the source. Initially, a first-round RT-PCR of the TCR CDR3 employed the HTBI primer set. TCRdb re-derived calls from the multiplex PCR reads in MiXCR, one entry per CDR3 protein. The table records more than 450,000 distinct CDR3 sequences, 15% to 20% of them present only once. Sequencing used blood. The receptors come from a man aged 35 to 55 with Graves' ophthalmopathy.

The chain is built from TRBV5-1 and TRBJ2-5; D is ambiguous. V lost 0 bases and J lost 0, with 9 bases in between. Germline V gives CDR1 SGHRS, CDR2 YFSETQ. The CDR3 loop spans 15 amino acids. Here the CDR3 DNA reads TGCGCCAGCAGCTTGGCGGCAGGATACCAAGAGACCCAGTACTTC. It encodes CASSLAAGYQETQYF. The full variable domain, with the rest looked up from reference TRBV5-1 and TRBJ2-5, is KAGVTQTPRYLIKTRGQQVTLSCSPISGHRSVSWYQQTPGQGLQFLFEYFSETQRNKGNFPGRFSGRQFSNSRSEMNVSTLELGDSALYLCASSLAAGYQETQYFGPGTRLLVL.

CDR3 nucleotide sequence: TGTGCCAGCAGCTCCAGGGTAGCTGGAAACACCATATATTTT. This translates into CASSSRVAGNTIYF. The V and J genes are TRBV28 and TRBJ1-3; D is possibly TRBD1 (5 bases). The germline CDR1 and CDR2 sequences are MDHEN and SYDVKM. The CDR3 sequence is 14 residues long. Trimming left V 6 bases short and J 2 bases short, with 11 bases between.

The chain uses TRBV3-1 and TRBJ2-5; 7 bases line up with TRBD1. This CDR3 contains 17 residues. In germline, CDR1 is LGHDT, CDR2 YNNKEL (reference sequence). The ends lost 2 bases at V and 1 base at J; junction bases unmatched: 10. The CDR3 loop is CASSQSTGVSFQETQYF. The CDR3, as DNA: TGTGCCAGCAGCCAAAGTACAGGGGTCTCCTTCCAAGAGACCCAGTACTTC.

This clonotype was observed a few times. The gene calls are TRBV10-3 and TRBJ1-2, with a weak D call TRBD1 (5 bases). The V gene's germline CDR1 is ENHRY and CDR2 SYGVKD. The CDR3 is 13 amino acids. Trimming removed 3 bases from V and 4 bases from J, with 9 bases in between. CDR3 bases: TGTGCCATCAGTGATCAGGGTCGCTATGGCTACACCTTC. Its protein product is CAISDQGRYGYTF.

The chain combines TRBV30 with TRBJ2-3, with 8 bases aligning to TRBD2. This CDR3 has 16 residues. CDR1 and CDR2 from the germline V gene are GTSNPN and SVGIG (reference sequence). V lost 2 bases, J lost 9 bases, and 16 bases stayed unmatched. CDR3 coding DNA: TGTGCCTGGAGTCCAAGGGGGGGACTAGGAGCTAAAACGCAGTATTTT. Residues: CAWSPRGGLGAKTQYF.

In regard to this clonotype: This may stem from a read error, because a much larger clone lies one nucleotide away. The chain has TRBV28 and TRBJ2-3; TRBD1 matches at 9 bases. The CDR3 length is 15 residues. Germline assignment: CDR1 MDHEN and CDR2 SYDVKM. The junction had 14 bases not matched to a gene; V was cut back by 11 bases and J by 5 bases. Written as DNA, the CDR3 is TGTGCCGGCACCCCCGGGACAGGGTCGGGAGATACGCAGTATTTT. Translated: CAGTPGTGSGDTQYF.

This clonotype was observed a handful of times. This chain links TRBV12-3 or TRBV12-4 with TRBJ1-3, with no clear D. The CDR3 is 15 residues long. Trimming took off 5 bases at V and 2 bases at J, with 13 bases between the two ends. The CDR3 DNA reads TGTGCCAGCAGTGCTGATACCCACCCTGGAAACACCATATATTTT. Translating it yields CASSADTHPGNTIYF.

This clonotype was detected many times. CDR3 region: CASSQVGQGNEQFF. CDR3 DNA: TGTGCCAGCAGCCAAGTTGGACAGGGCAATGAGCAGTTCTTC. The gene calls are TRBV3-1 and TRBJ2-1, with 8 bases identical to TRBD1. CDR1 and CDR2 (germline): LGHDT, YNNKEL (reference sequence). The CDR3 has 14 residues. The V segment lost 1 base and the J segment 6 bases; nucleotides outside the gene matches: 2.

This clonotype was counted at least ten times. The rearrangement joins TRBV13 to TRBJ2-7; 8 bases agree with TRBD1. The CDR3 totals 14 residues. CDR1 is PRHDT, CDR2 FYEKMQ, per germline (reference sequence). The J segment lost 1 base and the V segment lost 4 bases, leaving 3 bases of the junction unmatched. In DNA form, the CDR3 reads TGTGCCAGCAGCTCTTACAGGGGGTCCTACGAGCAGTACTTC. It is translated as CASSSYRGSYEQYF.

This clonotype was seen only a few times. The rearrangement joins TRBV20-1 to TRBJ2-7, with D perhaps TRBD1 or TRBD2 (7 bases each). The germline CDR1 and CDR2 sequences are DFQATT and SNEGSKA (reference sequence). V lost 2 bases to trimming and J lost 5 bases, with 16 bases between them. This CDR3 is 14 amino acids long. The CDR3 DNA reads as TGCAGTGCTAGACTCAGGGGGGGCTGGAACGAGCAGTACTTC. Its protein is CSARLRGGWNEQYF.